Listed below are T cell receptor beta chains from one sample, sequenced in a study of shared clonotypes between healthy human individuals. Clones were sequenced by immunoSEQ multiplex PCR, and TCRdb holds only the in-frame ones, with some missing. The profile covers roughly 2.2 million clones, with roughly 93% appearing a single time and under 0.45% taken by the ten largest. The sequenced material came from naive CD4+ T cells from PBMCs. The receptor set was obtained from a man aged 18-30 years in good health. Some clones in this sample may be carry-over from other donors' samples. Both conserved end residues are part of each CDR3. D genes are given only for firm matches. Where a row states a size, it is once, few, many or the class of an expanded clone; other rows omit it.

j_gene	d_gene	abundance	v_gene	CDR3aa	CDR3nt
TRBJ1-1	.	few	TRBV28	CASRWGDTEAFF	TGTGCCAGCCGATGGGGGGACACTGAAGCTTTCTTT
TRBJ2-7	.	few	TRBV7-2	CASSRQATSYEQYF	TGTGCCAGCAGCCGACAGGCTACATCCTACGAGCAGTACTTC
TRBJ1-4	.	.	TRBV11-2	CASSPGDREKLFF	TGTGCCAGCAGCCCAGGGGACCGAGAAAAACTGTTTTTT
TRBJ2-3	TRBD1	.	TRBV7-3	CASSLMAIRDRVGTDTQYF	TGTGCCAGCAGCTTAATGGCGATCCGGGACAGGGTAGGCACAGATACGCAGTATTTT
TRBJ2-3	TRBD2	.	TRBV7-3	CASSRLAGDPDTQYF	TGTGCCAGCAGCCGACTAGCGGGAGACCCAGATACGCAGTATTTT
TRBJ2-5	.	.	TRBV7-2	CASSLLLAGETQYF	TGTGCCAGCAGCTTATTACTAGCCGGAGAGACCCAGTACTTC
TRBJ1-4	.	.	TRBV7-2	CASSHLQGHNEKLFF	TGTGCCAGCAGTCACCTACAGGGCCATAATGAAAAACTGTTTTTT
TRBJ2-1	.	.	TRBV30	CACGGPVRREQFF	TGTGCCTGTGGGGGGCCGGTCCGCAGGGAACAGTTCTTC
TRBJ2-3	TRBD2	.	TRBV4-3	CASSQTSWGLAGERTDTQYF	TGCGCCAGCAGCCAAACTTCATGGGGACTAGCGGGAGAACGCACAGATACGCAGTATTTT
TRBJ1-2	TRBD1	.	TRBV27	CASSNTGVAYGYTF	TGTGCCAGCAGTAACACAGGGGTCGCCTATGGCTACACCTTC
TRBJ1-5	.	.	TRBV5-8	CASSLGSQGPRQPQHF	TGTGCCAGCAGCTTGGGGTCTCAAGGGCCAAGGCAGCCCCAGCATTTT
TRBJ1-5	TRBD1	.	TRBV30	CACTFTTGGSNQPQHF	TGTGCCTGTACCTTCACGACAGGGGGTAGCAATCAGCCCCAGCATTTT
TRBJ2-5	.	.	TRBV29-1	CSVGGTKETQYF	TGCAGCGTTGGAGGGACCAAAGAGACCCAGTACTTC
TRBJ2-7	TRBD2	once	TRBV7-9	CASSPLADWGSYEQYF	TGTGCCAGCAGCCCGCTAGCGGACTGGGGTTCCTACGAGCAGTACTTC
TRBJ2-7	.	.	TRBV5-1	CASTNRYEQYF	TGCGCCAGCACGAACCGGTACGAGCAGTACTTC
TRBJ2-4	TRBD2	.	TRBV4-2	CASSPGLARGNIQYF	TGTGCCAGCAGCCCTGGACTAGCCCGGGGAAACATTCAGTACTTC
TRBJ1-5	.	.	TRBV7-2	CASSPLAGQPQHF	TGTGCCAGCAGCCCACTGGCAGGTCAGCCCCAGCATTTT
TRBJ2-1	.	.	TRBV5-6	CASSLVGERHYNEQFF	TGTGCCAGCAGCTTGGTGGGGGAAAGACATTACAATGAGCAGTTCTTC
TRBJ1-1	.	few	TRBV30	CAWGTTEAFF	TGTGCCTGGGGTACCACTGAAGCTTTCTTT
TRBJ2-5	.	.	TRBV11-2	CASSRQVQETQYF	TGTGCCAGCAGCAGACAGGTACAAGAGACCCAGTACTTC
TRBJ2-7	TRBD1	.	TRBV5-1	CASSSRTGRQYEQYF	TGCGCCAGCAGCTCTAGGACAGGGCGGCAGTACGAGCAGTACTTC
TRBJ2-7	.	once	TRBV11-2	CASSFRVDSYEQYF	TGTGCCAGCAGCTTTAGGGTTGACTCCTACGAGCAGTACTTC
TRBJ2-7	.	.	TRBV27	CASSLVPGTSYEQYF	TGTGCCAGCAGTTTAGTCCCCGGGACTTCCTACGAGCAGTACTTC
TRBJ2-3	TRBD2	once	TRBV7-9	CASSLVGLAGEGTDTQYF	TGTGCCAGCAGCTTAGTCGGCCTAGCGGGAGAGGGGACAGATACGCAGTATTTT
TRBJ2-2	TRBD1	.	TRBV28	CASSFGGQGRAGELFF	TGTGCCAGCAGTTTTGGGGGACAGGGGAGGGCCGGGGAGCTGTTTTTT
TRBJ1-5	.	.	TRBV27	CASSFALLAGVPDTQHF	TGTGCCAGCAGTTTCGCCCTACTAGCGGGAGTGCCAGATACGCAGCATTTT
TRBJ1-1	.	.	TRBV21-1	CASSTSPGHFNTEAFF	TGTGCCAGCAGCACATCCCCGGGACATTTTAACACTGAAGCTTTCTTT
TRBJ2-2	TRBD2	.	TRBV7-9	CASSSTPGTSGPNTGELFF	TGTGCCAGCAGCTCAACGCCAGGGACTAGCGGTCCGAACACCGGGGAGCTGTTTTTT
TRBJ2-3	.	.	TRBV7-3	CASSSGGADTQYF	TGTGCCAGCAGTTCTGGCGGTGCAGATACGCAGTATTTT
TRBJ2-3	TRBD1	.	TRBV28	CASSAPSGTGSTDTQYF	TGTGCCAGCAGTGCACCGTCCGGGACAGGTAGCACAGATACGCAGTATTTT
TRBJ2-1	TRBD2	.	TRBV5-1	CASSLAGLAGALSSYNEQFF	TGCGCCAGCAGCTTGGCGGGACTAGCGGGGGCCCTCAGCTCCTACAATGAGCAGTTCTTC
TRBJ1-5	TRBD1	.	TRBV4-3	CASSQTGYEEPQHF	TGCGCCAGCAGCCAGACAGGGTACGAGGAGCCCCAGCATTTT
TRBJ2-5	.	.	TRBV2	CASSNRLETQYF	TGTGCCAGCAGTAACAGGTTAGAGACCCAGTACTTC
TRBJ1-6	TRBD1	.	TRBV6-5	CASSWGQGRSPLHF	TGTGCCAGCAGTTGGGGACAGGGGCGGTCACCCCTCCACTTT
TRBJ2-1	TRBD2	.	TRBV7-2	CASTRSGASYNEQFF	TGTGCCAGCACCCGTAGCGGGGCTTCCTACAATGAGCAGTTCTTC
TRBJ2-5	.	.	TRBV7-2	CASSVGRTFGETQYF	TGTGCCAGCAGCGTAGGCCGGACATTTGGGGAGACCCAGTACTTC
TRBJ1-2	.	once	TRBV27	CASSLGRGADGYTF	TGTGCCAGCAGTTTAGGCCGAGGGGCGGATGGCTACACCTTC
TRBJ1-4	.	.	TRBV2	CASSAGGRENEKLFF	TGTGCCAGCAGCGCGGGGGGCAGGGAAAATGAAAAACTGTTTTTT
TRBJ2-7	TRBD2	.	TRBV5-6	CASSLPGLAFYEQYF	TGTGCCAGCAGCTTGCCGGGACTAGCCTTCTACGAGCAGTACTTC
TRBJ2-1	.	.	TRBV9	CASSVASQAYNEQFF	TGTGCCAGCAGCGTAGCTTCACAAGCCTACAATGAGCAGTTCTTC
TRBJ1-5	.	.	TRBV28	CASRRTEGNQPQHF	TGTGCCAGCAGGCGGACAGAGGGTAATCAGCCCCAGCATTTT
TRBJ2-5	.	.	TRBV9	CASSLFGVPEETQYF	TGTGCCAGCAGCCTATTCGGTGTACCGGAAGAGACCCAGTACTTC
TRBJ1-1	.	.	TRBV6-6	CASSYVGRSEAFF	TGTGCCAGCAGTTACGTTGGACGCTCTGAAGCTTTCTTT
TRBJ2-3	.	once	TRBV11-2	CASRSIRRGTDTQYF	TGTGCCAGCAGGTCAATCCGGCGGGGCACAGATACGCAGTATTTT
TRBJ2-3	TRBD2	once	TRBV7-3	CASSPIAGRLSTDTQYF	TGTGCCAGCAGCCCAATAGCGGGGCGGTTGAGCACAGATACGCAGTATTTT
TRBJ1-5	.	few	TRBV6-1	CASSEFGSNQPQHF	TGTGCCAGCAGTGAATTTGGCAGCAATCAGCCCCAGCATTTT
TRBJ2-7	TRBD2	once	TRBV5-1	CASSGAGGPSYEQYF	TGCGCCAGCAGCGGAGCGGGGGGTCCCTCCTACGAGCAGTACTTC
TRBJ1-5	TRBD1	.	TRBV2	CASSGQGGGNQPQHF	TGTGCCAGCAGTGGACAGGGAGGGGGCAATCAGCCCCAGCATTTT
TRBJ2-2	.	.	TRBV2	CASSESYLGELFF	TGTGCCAGCAGTGAATCCTATCTCGGGGAGCTGTTTTTT
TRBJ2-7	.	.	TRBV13	CASSLFQRAQYEQYF	TGTGCCAGCAGCTTATTCCAGCGCGCTCAGTACGAGCAGTACTTC
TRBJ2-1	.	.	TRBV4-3	CASSQEYSGRLWSLSEQFF	TGCGCCAGCAGCCAGGAGTATTCCGGGAGACTCTGGTCCCTAAGTGAGCAGTTCTTC
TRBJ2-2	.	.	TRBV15	CATGSGTLTGELFF	TGTGCCACCGGTTCCGGGACTCTCACCGGGGAGCTGTTTTTT
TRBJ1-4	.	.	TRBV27	CASSLVRGSNEKLFF	TGTGCCAGCAGTTTAGTTCGGGGTTCTAATGAAAAACTGTTTTTT
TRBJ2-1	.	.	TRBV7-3	CASSLTFGGHEQFF	TGTGCCAGCAGCTTAACGTTTGGAGGGCATGAGCAGTTCTTC
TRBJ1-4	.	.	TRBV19	CASSKAREKNEKLFF	TGTGCCAGTAGTAAGGCCAGGGAAAAGAATGAAAAACTGTTTTTT
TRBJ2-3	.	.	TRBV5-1	CASRSLESTDTQYF	TGCGCCAGCAGATCTTTGGAGAGCACAGATACGCAGTATTTT
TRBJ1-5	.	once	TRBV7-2	CASSLWGVADSNQPQHF	TGTGCCAGCAGCTTATGGGGGGTTGCGGATAGCAATCAGCCCCAGCATTTT
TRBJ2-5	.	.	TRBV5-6	CASSLMAGRETQYF	TGTGCCAGCAGCTTGATGGCAGGGAGGGAGACCCAGTACTTC